Listed below are T cell receptor beta chains from one sample, sequenced in a study of cytomegalovirus exposure and HLA in healthy donors. Clones were read by immunoSEQ multiplex PCR, and TCRdb kept only the in-frame ones, dropping some. Here the sample spans about 200,000 clones, around 78% being singletons. Sequencing was done on a sample of PBMCs. These receptors came from a man aged 25 to 40 in good health and CMV-seronegative. CDR3s include the opening cysteine and the closing phenylalanine or tryptophan. A D gene is named only where the DNA matches it firmly. Clone sizes are given selectively: once, few, many, or a class where the clone is expanded.

J gene,V gene,D gene,clone size,CDR3 protein,CDR3 DNA
TRBJ1-2,TRBV19,TRBD1,NA,CASSQGGANYGYTF,TGTGCCAGTAGCCAGGGGGGAGCTAACTATGGCTACACCTTC
TRBJ2-7,TRBV5-4,TRBD1,once,CASSSRQGSKGEQYF,TGTGCCAGCAGCTCTCGACAGGGGAGTAAGGGCGAGCAGTACTTC
TRBJ1-1,TRBV9,TRBD1,NA,CASSAGQGAFTAFF,TGTGCCAGCAGCGCAGGACAGGGGGCTTTTACAGCTTTCTTT
TRBJ1-5,TRBV6-5,NA,NA,CASREGLSNQPQHF,TGTGCCAGCAGGGAGGGGTTAAGCAATCAGCCCCAGCATTTT
TRBJ1-5,TRBV2,TRBD1,NA,CASRTSQGAMSNQPQHF,TGTGCCAGCAGAACGTCACAGGGGGCTATGAGCAATCAGCCCCAGCATTTT
TRBJ1-4,TRBV4-1,NA,NA,CASSSQVDTDNEKLFF,TGCGCCAGCAGCTCCCAAGTGGACACCGATAATGAAAAACTGTTTTTT
TRBJ2-7,TRBV21-1,NA,NA,CASSPTGGRRYEQYF,TGTGCCAGCAGCCCCACGGGAGGGAGGAGGTACGAGCAGTACTTC
TRBJ2-1,TRBV7-3,NA,NA,CASSLRDSYNEQFF,TGTGCCAGCAGCTTGAGGGATTCCTACAATGAGCAGTTCTTC
TRBJ2-7,TRBV9,NA,NA,CASSVGGDSRSEQYF,TGTGCCAGCAGCGTAGGCGGGGACTCCCGTTCCGAGCAGTACTTC
TRBJ2-6,TRBV2,TRBD1,NA,CASRLRTGGMSGANVLTF,TGTGCCAGCAGATTACGGACAGGGGGCATGTCTGGGGCCAACGTCCTGACTTTC
TRBJ1-5,TRBV21-1,NA,once,CASSNRQPTYNQPQHF,TGTGCCAGCAGCAACAGGCAGCCGACCTACAATCAGCCCCAGCATTTT
TRBJ1-4,TRBV9,TRBD1,few,CASSPGQHNEKLFF,TGTGCCAGCAGCCCGGGACAGCATAATGAAAAACTGTTTTTT
TRBJ2-1,TRBV11-2,NA,NA,CASTRGSSYNEQFF,TGTGCCAGCACGCGGGGTAGCTCCTACAATGAGCAGTTCTTC
TRBJ2-2,TRBV25-1,NA,NA,CASSETRGVGELFF,TGTGCCAGCAGTGAAACCAGGGGTGTCGGGGAGCTGTTTTTT
TRBJ2-5,TRBV18,TRBD1,once,CASSPTGAQETQYF,TGTGCCAGCTCACCTACAGGGGCACAAGAGACCCAGTACTTC
TRBJ2-7,TRBV6-5,TRBD1,NA,CASSRDSYEQYF,TGTGCCAGCAGTAGGGACAGCTACGAGCAGTACTTC
TRBJ2-7,TRBV7-9,TRBD1,NA,CASSLDRRYEQYF,TGTGCCAGCAGCTTGGACAGGAGGTACGAGCAGTACTTC
TRBJ2-1,TRBV29-1,TRBD2,NA,CSAAGFVSGTNLYNEQFF,TGCAGCGCCGCAGGCTTCGTCAGCGGGACCAACCTCTACAATGAGCAGTTCTTC
TRBJ1-1,TRBV28,NA,once,CASSSLGGANTEAFF,TGTGCCAGCAGTTCCCTGGGGGGTGCGAACACTGAAGCTTTCTTT
TRBJ2-7,TRBV5-1,NA,NA,CASSLGQGPYEQYF,TGCGCCAGCAGCTTGGGGCAGGGGCCCTACGAGCAGTACTTC
TRBJ2-7,TRBV4-1,TRBD2,NA,CASSQGVAGSSYEQYF,TGCGCCAGCAGCCAAGGGGTAGCGGGGAGCTCCTACGAGCAGTACTTC
TRBJ2-1,TRBV5-4,TRBD2,NA,CASSPPGTSGTISYNEQFF,TGTGCCAGCAGCCCGCCCGGGACTAGCGGGACCATCTCCTACAATGAGCAGTTCTTC
TRBJ2-1,TRBV27,TRBD1,NA,CASSSYPDRAGRFF,TGTGCCAGCAGTAGCTACCCCGACAGGGCCGGGCGGTTCTTC